Each of the 11 T cell receptor beta chains below was sequenced from the same sample in a study of human T cells and chemical hapten exposure. Stated time point: pre-sensitization, week 0. As to treatment: therapeutic diphenylcyclopropenone sensitization with weekly scalp DPC. Each CDR3 protein gets one entry after TCRdb re-called the RACE reads with MiXCR. The sample yields 40,000 or so distinct CDR3 sequences, about 11% seen once. The material sequenced was whole blood, taken in connection with sensitization to the hapten diphenylcyclopropenone (DPC). The source is a man under 40 with alopecia areata. Some clones in this sample may be carry-over from other donors' samples.

This clonotype occurred a few times. V is TRBV7-8 and J is TRBJ2-7, with 13 nucleotides matching TRBD2. CDR1 and CDR2 (germline): SGHVS, FQNEAQ. V trimming: 7 bases; J trimming: 3 bases; junction bases outside the gene matches: 18. CDR3 length: 19 amino acids. CDR3 residues: CASTNLGGLAGVAHYEQYF. CDR3 DNA sequence: TGTGCCAGCACCAACTTAGGAGGACTAGCGGGGGTGGCACACTACGAGCAGTACTTC. Together with reference TRBV7-8 and TRBJ2-7, the CDR3 gives the full variable domain: GAGVSQSPRYKVAKRGQDVALRCDPISGHVSLFWYQQALGQGPEFLTYFQNEAQLDKSGLPSDRFFAERPEGSVSTLKIQRTQQEDSAVYLCASTNLGGLAGVAHYEQYFGPGTRLTVT.

The chain has TRBV5-4 and TRBJ2-5; no clear D gene. In germline, CDR1 is SGHNT, CDR2 YYREEE (reference sequence). Trimming left V 4 bases short and J 5 bases short, with 24 bases between. The CDR3 is 17 residues long. CDR3 protein: CASSPTTKTLGAETQYF. CDR3 nucleotides: TGTGCCAGCAGCCCCACCACAAAAACCCTCGGCGCGGAGACCCAGTACTTC.

CDR3 residues: CAISDWTDYGYTF. The CDR3 DNA follows: TGTGCCATCAGTGATTGGACAGACTATGGCTACACCTTC. The chain has TRBV10-3 and TRBJ1-2; D is possibly TRBD1 (6 bases). V lost 3 bases, J lost 3 bases, and 8 bases lay in between. The CDR3 contains 13 residues. Germline CDR1 is ENHRY and CDR2 is SYGVKD.

This clonotype was seen more than once but under ten times. The rearrangement links TRBV19 to TRBJ2-7; 10 bases agree with TRBD2. Trimming took 5 bases from V and 3 from J; bases not matched to a gene: 7. The CDR3 length is 15 residues. Germline V CDR1 and CDR2: LNHDA, SQIVND (reference sequence). CDR3 bases: TGTGCCAGTAGTCGGGCTAGCGGGGGCAACTACGAGCAGTACTTC. Translated, it gives CASSRASGGNYEQYF. The full variable domain, in which reference TRBV19 and TRBJ2-7 provide the parts outside the CDR3, is DGGITQSPKYLFRKEGQNVTLSCEQNLNHDAMYWYRQDPGQGLRLIYYSQIVNDFQKGDIAEGYSVSREKKESFPLTVTSAQKNPTAFYLCASSRASGGNYEQYFGPGTRLTVT.

This clonotype was observed many times. The chain carries TRBV18 and TRBJ1-3; weak D call: TRBD1 (6 bases). This CDR3 has 17 residues. Germline CDR1 reads KGHSH; CDR2 reads LQKENI. Trimming shortened V by 1 base and J by 0 bases, and 13 bases separated the two germline ends. The CDR3 protein is CASSPLARDNSGNTIYF. The CDR3 bases are TGTGCCAGCTCACCACTGGCTCGGGACAACTCTGGAAACACCATATATTTT.

This clonotype has a count of ten or more. V is TRBV6-2 or TRBV6-3 and J is TRBJ1-2, with TRBD1 as a possible D gene (5 bases). CDR3 length equals 13 residues. CDR1 and CDR2 from the germline V gene are MNHEY and SVGEGT. V was cut by 7 bases and J by 7 bases, with 16 bases left in between. This CDR3 reads CASISGSQGGYTF. In DNA, the CDR3 is TGTGCCAGCATCTCAGGGAGCCAGGGTGGCTACACCTTC.

There are many counts of this clonotype. The chain is built from TRBV5-1 and TRBJ2-1, with TRBD2 matching over 13 bases. Unmatched junction bases numbered 11, after V lost 3 bases and J lost 8 bases. In germline, CDR1 is SGHRS, CDR2 YFSETQ. The CDR3 has 17 amino acids. This CDR3 is CASSSLPGLAGRHEQFF. The CDR3 DNA reads as TGCGCCAGCAGCTCGCTACCGGGACTAGCGGGAAGGCATGAGCAGTTCTTC.

The chain carries TRBV7-9 and TRBJ2-5; 10 nucleotides agree with TRBD2. V lost 5 bases to trimming and J lost 4 bases; unmatched junction nucleotides: 13. The CDR3 is made up of 17 amino acids. Germline V gene lookup returns CDR1 SEHNR and CDR2 FQNEAQ (reference sequence). CDR3 sequence: CASSPFLAGDLAETQYF. Here the CDR3 DNA reads TGTGCCAGCAGCCCATTCCTAGCGGGAGACCTAGCAGAGACCCAGTACTTC.

This clonotype was seen ten or more times. The rearrangement uses TRBV7-9 and TRBJ2-7, with a tentative D call TRBD2 (6 bases). This CDR3 is 13 amino acids long. V lost 1 base and J 9 bases, leaving 13 bases between the germline ends. In germline, CDR1 is SEHNR, CDR2 FQNEAQ (reference sequence). This CDR3 reads CASSLGSGLGQYV. The DNA of the CDR3 is TGTGCCAGCAGCTTAGGGTCGGGACTGGGGCAGTACGTC.

This clonotype was counted at least ten times. V is TRBV30 and J is TRBJ1-1; D ambiguous. This CDR3 spans 13 amino acids. Germline-derived CDR1 and CDR2 are GTSNPN and SVGIG (reference sequence). Deletions cut 3 bases from V and 0 bases from J, with 8 bases between. The CDR3 region has the DNA TGTGCCTGGAGACAGACCGTGAACACTGAAGCTTTCTTT. Its protein is CAWRQTVNTEAFF.

This clonotype has a count of ten or more. The chain has TRBV7-8 and TRBJ2-1, with D uncertain. The CDR3 is 12 amino acids. Germline-derived CDR1 and CDR2 are SGHVS and FQNEAQ. V was clipped by 5 bases and J by 3 bases, with 5 bases between them. The CDR3 sequence is CASSPDYNEQFF. In DNA, the CDR3 is TGTGCCAGCAGCCCGGACTACAATGAGCAGTTCTTC.